This TCR beta chain was identified in a study of tissue T cells after allogeneic stem cell transplantation. The time point is: mouse harvest day 7 after allogeneic transplant. The graft held 10^6 splenic CD5+ T cells and 10^7 T-cell-depleted bone marrow cells. B6 (H2b) cells into BALB/c (H2d) mice; tissues taken at day 7 or 14. CDR3 length: 14 residues. The trim removed 4 bases at V and 7 bases at J, leaving 3 bases unmatched. In germline, CDR1 is LGHNA, CDR2 YNLKQL (reference sequence). TCRbeta CDR3 was sequenced at survey depth with template counts. TCRdb's copy holds only in-frame clones and misses some; the assay was immunoSEQ multiplex PCR. The table shows about 10,000 clones, with about 50% occurring only once. With regard to this clone: All gene names here are mouse names. The read ends 1 residue early relative to the CDR3; the germline J gene fills the gap.

This chain uses TRBV5 with TRBJ2-1; 11 nucleotides line up with TRBD1. The sequenced sample consisted of gut tissue. This TCR was sampled from a female BALB/c mouse given C57BL/6 T cells with graft-versus-host disease after an allogeneic hematopoietic cell transplant. The CDR3 spells CASSPDRGRAEQFF. CDR3 bases read: TGTGCCAGCAGCCCGGACAGGGGGCGGGCTGAGCAGTTC.